Included here is one TCR beta chain sequence, with context. The antigen is not known. This table comes from immunoSEQ multiplex PCR, and its TCRdb copy is limited to in-frame clones, with some not included. The data contain tens of thousands of clones, about 88% of them seen just once; the ten biggest clones take up roughly 10%. Following autologous stem cell transplantation, relapse occurred in every patient, and exposure to brentuximab vedotin varied. The data belong to a study of PD-1 blockade in classical Hodgkin lymphoma. The study's findings and limits: TCR diversity rose significantly by C4D1 in CD4+ but not CD8+ cells.

Germline lookup yields CDR1 WSHSY and CDR2 SAAADI. The V end lost 6 bases, the J end lost 4 bases, and 15 bases lay between the germline ends. CDR3 size: 15 residues. The sample was peripheral blood mononuclear cells (PBMCs), taken before the second cycle of nivolumab. The chain combines TRBV10-2 with TRBJ1-4; tentatively, D is TRBD1 (5 bases). This receptor was obtained from a human donor with classical Hodgkin lymphoma. For the CDR3, the DNA is TGCGCCAGCAGGCTAAGAATGGGGCGTAATGAAAAACTGTTTTTT. It encodes CASRLRMGRNEKLFF.